This T cell receptor (beta chain) was observed in a study of blood T cell repertoires in COVID-19 (dated by TCRdb to between 2020 and 2021). About the study as a whole: Collaborator samples came from the United States, Italy and Spain and covered acute and convalescent phases of COVID-19. HLA class I and class II types, where available, came from metadata supplied by the sample provider rather than from assay-based typing. A de-identified subject ID, COVID-19 status, age in years and sex were almost always included in the sample metadata. Subjects who had been exposed to COVID-19, were actively infected with it, or had recovered from it provided the deeply sampled blood TCRbeta repertoires that made up the dataset. The material from the prospective study consisted of cDNA or gDNA derived from T cells, B-cell-depleted T cells, or PBMCs. The samples were drawn from two sources: the first 160 participants of the ongoing ImmuneRACE study, and 1,000 to 1,500 subjects contributed by 6 global collaborators. The repertoires were released in a freely available public database intended as a resource for research on the immune response to SARS-CoV-2. General conclusions and limits of the study: How much clinical and demographic metadata was included differed by source and by participant, and the metadata was provided uncurated.

CDR1 SGHNT and CDR2 YYREEE were looked up in the germline V gene (reference sequence). Counted from cysteine to phenylalanine, this CDR3 has 15 amino acids. The read is trimmed to its CDR3 DNA, 45 bases read in frame from base 1. V loses 0 bases at its end and J loses 3 bases; junction bases beyond the gene matches: 2. TCRbeta CDR3 regions were amplified from genomic DNA using the immunoSEQ Assay, a bias-controlled multiplex PCR. On the study's bioinformatics: The number of nucleated cells in each sample was estimated by amplification of reference gene primers within the assay. Sequence reads were collapsed and filtered to measure the absolute abundance of every unique TCRbeta CDR3 rearrangement. For each sample, productive Simpson clonality was calculated as the square root of Simpson's diversity index over productive rearrangements. The table was pulled from immuneACCESS by TCRdb, which kept in-frame rearrangements only. Such tables lose some clones; where checked, under half of the loss comes from unresolved V genes, and the rest has no known cause. The V and J calls and the clone size are those of that table, but D and trimming were determined from the DNA. This sample lists almost 300,000 clones; roughly nine tenths were detected once. Around 10% of the sample comes from the top ten.

At one collaborating source in Seattle, patients were enrolled during active infection and were followed longitudinally through the course of disease. Collaborating institutions collected whole blood in K2EDTA tubes following their own protocols. For TCRbeta analysis, collaborators shipped samples in one of three forms: frozen whole blood, isolated PBMCs, or DNA extracted from either of those sample types. A note on this clone: The clone's antigen remains unknown. There are no base qualities to consult, and no much larger clone falls within one base.

The sequenced sample was peripheral blood. This sequence originates from a woman in her 30s with COVID-19, enrolled during active disease. The chain couples TRBV5-4 to TRBJ2-5; 10 central bases correspond to TRBD2. The DNA sequence follows: TGTGCCAGCAGCTTGGTAGGACTAGCGGAAGAGACCCAGTACTTC. Its protein product is CASSLVGLAEETQYF.